This T cell receptor (beta chain) was obtained from a study of cytomegalovirus exposure and HLA in healthy donors. J was trimmed by 1 base and V by 8 bases; bases with no gene match: 10. Germline V gives CDR1 LNHNV, CDR2 YYDKDF (reference sequence). The CDR3 is 16 residues long. The count of this clone is one. The PCR made use of 60 Vbeta and 13 Jbeta primers. Libraries were prepared by immunoSEQ multiplex PCR; TCRdb keeps only in-frame clonotypes and omits some of them. The table records about 130,000 clones, approximately 82% of them present only once. This clonotype was obtained from a boy aged 2 to 10 in good health and CMV-seronegative. The chain carries TRBV15 and TRBJ2-2, with 7 bases identical to TRBD1. The sample consisted of PBMCs. The CDR3 coding sequence is TGTGCCACCTCCCCGACCGGGACAGTGAACACCGGGGAGCTGTTTTTT. Residues: CATSPTGTVNTGELFF. Variable domain in full (rest from reference TRBV15 and TRBJ2-2): DAMVIQNPRYQVTQFGKPVTLSCSQTLNHNVMYWYQQKSSQAPKLLFHYYDKDFNNEADTPDNFQSRRPNTSFCFLDIRSPGLGDTAMYLCATSPTGTVNTGELFFGEGSRLTVL.